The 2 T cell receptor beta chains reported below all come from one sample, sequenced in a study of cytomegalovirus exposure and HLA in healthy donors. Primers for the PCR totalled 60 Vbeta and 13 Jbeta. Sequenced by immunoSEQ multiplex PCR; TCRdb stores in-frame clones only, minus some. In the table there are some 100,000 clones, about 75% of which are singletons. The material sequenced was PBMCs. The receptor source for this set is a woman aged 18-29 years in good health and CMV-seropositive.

The DNA of the CDR3 is TGTGCCAGCAGCCCGGACAGGGGGTACGAGCAGTACTTC. Translating gives CASSPDRGYEQYF. The chain recombines TRBV7-6 with TRBJ2-7; TRBD1 matches 10 bases. Looked up from germline, CDR1 is SGHVS and CDR2 is FNYEAQ. V dropped 5 bases and J dropped 4; count of bases not matched to a gene: 2. The CDR3 runs to 13 residues.

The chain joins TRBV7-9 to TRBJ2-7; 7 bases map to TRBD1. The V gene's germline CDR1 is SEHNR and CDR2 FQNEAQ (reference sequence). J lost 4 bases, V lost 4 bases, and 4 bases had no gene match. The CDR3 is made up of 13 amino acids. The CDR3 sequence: CASSSGQEYEQYF. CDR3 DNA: TGTGCCAGCAGCTCTGGACAGGAATACGAGCAGTACTTC.